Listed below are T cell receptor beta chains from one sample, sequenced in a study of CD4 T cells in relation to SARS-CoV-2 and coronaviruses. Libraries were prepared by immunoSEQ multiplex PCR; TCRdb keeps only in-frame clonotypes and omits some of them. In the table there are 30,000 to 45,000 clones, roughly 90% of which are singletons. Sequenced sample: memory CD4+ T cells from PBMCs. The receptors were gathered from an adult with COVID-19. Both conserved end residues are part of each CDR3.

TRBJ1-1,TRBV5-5,CASSSGLLNTEAFF
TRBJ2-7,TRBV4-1,CASSQDILGQSYEQYF
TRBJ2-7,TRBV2,CASRVVYEQYF
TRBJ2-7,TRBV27,CASSSIVSGTGIYEQYF
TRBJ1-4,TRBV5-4,CASSPRQGAGEKLFF
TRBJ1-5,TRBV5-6,CASSGQGAQPQHF
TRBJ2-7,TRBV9,CASSGGTGSFHEQYF
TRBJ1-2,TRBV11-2,CASSPALTNYGYTF
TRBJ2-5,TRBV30,CAWRRQGWGQETQYF
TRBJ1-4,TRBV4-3,CASSRGVAEKLFF
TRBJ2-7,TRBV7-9,CASSLRGLAVDEQYF
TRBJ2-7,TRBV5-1,CASSLTGQAYEQYF
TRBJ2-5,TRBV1,CTSSHPTGTSGEETQYF